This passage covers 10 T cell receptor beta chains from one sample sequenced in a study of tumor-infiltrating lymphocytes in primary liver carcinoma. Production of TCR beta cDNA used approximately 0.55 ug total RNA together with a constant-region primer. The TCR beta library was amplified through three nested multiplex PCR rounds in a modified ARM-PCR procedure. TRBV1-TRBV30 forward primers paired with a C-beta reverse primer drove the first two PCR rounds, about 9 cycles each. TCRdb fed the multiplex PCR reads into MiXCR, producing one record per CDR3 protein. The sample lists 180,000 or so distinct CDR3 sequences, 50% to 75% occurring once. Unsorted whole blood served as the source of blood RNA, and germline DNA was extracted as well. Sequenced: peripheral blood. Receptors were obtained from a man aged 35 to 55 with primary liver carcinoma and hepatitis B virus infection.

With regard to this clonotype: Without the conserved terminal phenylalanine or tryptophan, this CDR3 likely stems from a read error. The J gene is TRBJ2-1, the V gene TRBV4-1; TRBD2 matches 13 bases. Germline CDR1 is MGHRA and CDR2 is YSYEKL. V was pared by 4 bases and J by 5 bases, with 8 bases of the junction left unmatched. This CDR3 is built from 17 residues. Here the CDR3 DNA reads TGCGCCAGCAGCCCCCCGATGACTAGCGGGAGGCACAATGAGCAGTTCTTA. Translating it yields CASSPPMTSGRHNEQFL.

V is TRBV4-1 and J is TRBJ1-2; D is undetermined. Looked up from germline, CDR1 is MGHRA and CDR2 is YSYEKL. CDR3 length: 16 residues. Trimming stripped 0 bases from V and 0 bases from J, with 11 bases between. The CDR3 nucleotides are TGCGCCAGCAGCCAAGAGGCACCAGTCACTAACTATGGCTACACCTTC. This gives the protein CASSQEAPVTNYGYTF.

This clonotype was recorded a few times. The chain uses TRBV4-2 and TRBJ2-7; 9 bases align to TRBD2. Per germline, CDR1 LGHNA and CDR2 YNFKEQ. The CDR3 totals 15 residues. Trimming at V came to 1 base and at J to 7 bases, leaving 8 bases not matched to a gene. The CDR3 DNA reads TGTGCCAGCAGCCAAGCGTCTAGCGGGACGGAGGAGCAGTACTTC. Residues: CASSQASSGTEEQYF.

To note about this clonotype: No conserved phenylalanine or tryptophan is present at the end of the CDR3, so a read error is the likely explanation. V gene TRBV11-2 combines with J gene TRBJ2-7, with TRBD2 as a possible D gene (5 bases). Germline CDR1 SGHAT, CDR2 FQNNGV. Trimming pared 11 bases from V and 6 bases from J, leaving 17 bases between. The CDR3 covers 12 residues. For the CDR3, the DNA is TGTGCCTGGAGTCCTAGGGCGGGCGAGCAGTACCTC. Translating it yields CAWSPRAGEQYL.

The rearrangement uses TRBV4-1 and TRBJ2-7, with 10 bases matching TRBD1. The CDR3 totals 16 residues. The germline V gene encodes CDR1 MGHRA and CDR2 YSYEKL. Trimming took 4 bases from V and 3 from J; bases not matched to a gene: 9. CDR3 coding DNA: TGCGCCAGCAGCCCTGCTTTGGGACAGGGGATCTACGAGCAGTACTTC. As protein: CASSPALGQGIYEQYF.

The CDR3 reads CASREWSGSSYNEQFF. CDR3 sequence (DNA): TGTGCCAGCAGAGAATGGTCGGGGAGCTCCTACAATGAGCAGTTCTTC. The chain has TRBV14 and TRBJ2-1, with D possibly matching TRBD2 (5 bases). V was shortened by 6 bases and J by 0 bases, with 15 bases between the two germline ends. CDR3 length equals 16 residues. The V gene's germline CDR1 is SGHDN and CDR2 FVKESK. Using reference TRBV14 and TRBJ2-1 for the parts outside the CDR3, the full variable domain is EAGVTQFPSHSVIEKGQTVTLRCDPISGHDNLYWYRRVMGKEIKFLLHFVKESKQDESGMPNNRFLAERTGGTYSTLKVQPAELEDSGVYFCASREWSGSSYNEQFFGPGTRLTVL.

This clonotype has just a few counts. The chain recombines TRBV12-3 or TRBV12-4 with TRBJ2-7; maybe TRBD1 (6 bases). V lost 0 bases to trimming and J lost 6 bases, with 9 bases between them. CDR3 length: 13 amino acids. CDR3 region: CASSLAGGREQYF. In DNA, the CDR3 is TGTGCCAGCAGTTTAGCTGGGGGCCGCGAGCAGTACTTC.

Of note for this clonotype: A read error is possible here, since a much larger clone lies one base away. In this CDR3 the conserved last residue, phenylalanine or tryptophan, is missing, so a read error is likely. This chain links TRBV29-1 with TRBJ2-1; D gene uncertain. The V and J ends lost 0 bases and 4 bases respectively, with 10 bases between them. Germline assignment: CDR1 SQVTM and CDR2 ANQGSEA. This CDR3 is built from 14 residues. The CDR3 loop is CSVEDDSVYNEQFL. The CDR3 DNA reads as TGCAGCGTTGAAGATGATTCAGTTTACAATGAGCAGTTCCTC.

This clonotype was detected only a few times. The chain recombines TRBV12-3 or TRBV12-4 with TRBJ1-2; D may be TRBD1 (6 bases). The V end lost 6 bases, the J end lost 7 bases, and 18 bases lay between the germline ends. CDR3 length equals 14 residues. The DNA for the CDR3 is TGTGCCAGCAGCCCTACAGGGTCGACTTCTGGCTACACCTTC. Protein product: CASSPTGSTSGYTF.

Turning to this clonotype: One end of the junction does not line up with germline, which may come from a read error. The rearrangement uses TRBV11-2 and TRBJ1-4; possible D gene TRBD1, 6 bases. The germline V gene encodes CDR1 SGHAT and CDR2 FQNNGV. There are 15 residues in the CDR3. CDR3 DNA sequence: TGTGCCAACAGCCATGAACAGGGTCTCGGTGAAAAACTGTTTTTT. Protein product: CANSHEQGLGEKLFF.